What follows are 13 T cell receptor beta chains derived from one specimen sequenced in a study of blood T cell repertoires in COVID-19. Only in-frame clones appear in the TCRdb table, and some are missing; sequencing was by immunoSEQ multiplex PCR. Of 95,000 or so clones in the sample, roughly 90% were seen once. Sequencing input: peripheral blood. Receptors originate from a woman in her seventies with acute or convalescent COVID-19.

The gene calls are TRBV3-1 (or the pseudogene TRBV3-2) and TRBJ1-2; 7 bases map to TRBD1. The junction had 11 bases not matched to a gene; V was cut back by 4 bases and J by 6 bases. CDR1 is LGHDT, CDR2 YNNKEL, per germline (reference sequence). CDR3 length: 15 amino acids. CDR3: CASSLRGSGNNGYTF. In DNA, the CDR3 is TGTGCCAGCAGCCTCAGGGGGTCGGGGAATAATGGCTACACCTTC.

J is TRBJ1-3 and V is TRBV3-1 (or the pseudogene TRBV3-2); maybe TRBD1 (6 bases). The V and J ends lost 4 bases and 3 bases respectively, with 10 bases between them. The germline V gene encodes CDR1 LGHDT and CDR2 YNNKEL (reference sequence). CDR3 size: 14 residues. The CDR3, as DNA: TGTGCCAGCAGCCCAGGGGATTTTGGAAACACCATATATTTT. Amino acids: CASSPGDFGNTIYF.

The rearrangement joins TRBV9 to TRBJ2-5, with 7 bases matching TRBD1. V lost 2 bases, J lost 4 bases, and 11 bases stayed unmatched. This CDR3 is 16 amino acids long. The germline V gene has CDR1 SGDLS and CDR2 YYNGEE. The CDR3 loop reads CASSVSRGQRGETQYF. The CDR3 DNA follows: TGTGCCAGCAGCGTTTCCCGGGGACAGAGGGGAGAGACCCAGTACTTC.

This clone was seen only once. The rearrangement uses TRBV18 and TRBJ2-1; possibly TRBD2 for D (6 bases). V dropped 0 bases and J dropped 4 bases, with 13 bases sitting between them. The CDR3 extends over 16 amino acids. Germline V gene sequence: CDR1 KGHSH, CDR2 LQKENI. The DNA for the CDR3 is TGTGCCAGCTCACCACCGGGCGGGGCCCAGTACAATGAGCAGTTCTTC. Protein sequence: CASSPPGGAQYNEQFF.

The rearrangement links TRBV25-1 to TRBJ1-5, with 7 bases that match TRBD1. Germline V gene sequence: CDR1 MGHDK, CDR2 SYGVNS. The CDR3 runs 17 residues. Trimming took 2 bases from V and 3 from J; bases not matched to a gene: 10. The CDR3 DNA reads TGTGCCAGCAGTGAAAGGGGACAGCTACTTTACAATCAGCCCCAGCATTTT. The encoded protein is CASSERGQLLYNQPQHF. Complete variable domain (other parts from reference TRBV25-1 and TRBJ1-5): EADIYQTPRYLVIGTGKKITLECSQTMGHDKMYWYQQDPGMELHLIHYSYGVNSTEKGDLSSESTVSRIRTEHFPLTLESARPSHTSQYLCASSERGQLLYNQPQHFGDGTRLSIL.

The chain uses TRBV6-1 and TRBJ1-1, with D hard to call. This CDR3 contains 13 residues. The V end lost 2 bases, the J end lost 2 bases, and 6 bases lay between the germline ends. Germline CDR1 and CDR2: MNHNS and SASEGT. As DNA, the CDR3 is TGTGCCAGCAGTGAAAGCCTTAACACTGAAGCTTTCTTT. This translates into CASSESLNTEAFF.

V gene TRBV28 combines with J gene TRBJ2-5, with TRBD1 matching 7 bases. V was pared by 5 bases and J by 3 bases, with 15 bases of the junction left unmatched. CDR1 is MDHEN, CDR2 SYDVKM, per germline. The CDR3 spans 17 residues. The CDR3 DNA reads TGTGCCAGCAGTGCTTTGCTCATCCGGGACAGAAAAGAGACCCAGTACTTC. Its protein product is CASSALLIRDRKETQYF.

This clone was counted a few times. This chain joins TRBV4-2 and TRBJ2-2, with 9 bases identical to TRBD2. The germline CDR1 and CDR2 sequences are LGHNA and YNFKEQ. V trimming: 1 base; J trimming: 4 bases; junction bases outside the gene matches: 7. The CDR3 loop spans 17 amino acids. CDR3 nucleotide sequence: TGTGCCAGCAGCCAAGTGGTGACTAGCGGATCCACCGGGGAGCTGTTTTTT. Translated, it gives CASSQVVTSGSTGELFF.

This chain uses TRBV6-2 or TRBV6-3 with TRBJ2-7, with D perhaps matching TRBD1 (5 bases). Germline lookup yields CDR1 MNHEY and CDR2 SVGEGT. V lost 5 bases to trimming and J lost 3 bases, with 8 bases between them. The CDR3 has 12 residues. This chain's CDR3 is CASSGQGYEQYV. The DNA of the CDR3 is TGTGCCAGCAGTGGGCAGGGCTACGAGCAGTACGTC.

The chain employs TRBV27 and TRBJ1-1; tentative D call: TRBD1 (6 bases). Germline V gene lookup returns CDR1 MNHEY and CDR2 SMNVEV (reference sequence). Trimming removed 4 bases at V and 1 base at J, with 10 bases between. This CDR3 contains 14 residues. CDR3 in amino acids: CASSSGVWNTEAFF. The CDR3 nucleotides read TGTGCCAGCAGTTCAGGGGTATGGAACACTGAAGCTTTCTTT.

The rearrangement uses TRBV28 and TRBJ1-2, with 8 bases identical to TRBD1. J was trimmed by 5 bases and V by 6 bases; bases with no gene match: 8. The germline V gene has CDR1 MDHEN and CDR2 SYDVKM. The length of the CDR3 is 14 residues. The CDR3 region has the DNA TGTGCCAGCAGCTCCGACAGGGGTGCGTATGGCTACACCTTC. Translated, it gives CASSSDRGAYGYTF.

V and J are TRBV6-5 and TRBJ1-1, with a weak D call TRBD1 (6 bases). Looked up from germline, CDR1 is MNHEY and CDR2 is SVGAGI. Trimming removed 7 bases from V and 7 bases from J, with 19 bases in between. The CDR3 loop spans 14 amino acids. The CDR3 DNA reads as TGTGCCAGCAAGAGGGGTGACCAACAGGGTGAAGCTTTCTTT. Encoded protein: CASKRGDQQGEAFF.

V and J are TRBV20-1 and TRBJ2-4; D remains ambiguous. There are 13 residues in the CDR3. Between the trimmed V and J ends, which lost 3 bases and 0 bases, there was a span of 6 bases. The germline V gene encodes CDR1 DFQATT and CDR2 SNEGSKA (reference sequence). The CDR3 region has the DNA TGCAGTGCTAGTTCTCTAGCCAAAAACATTCAGTACTTC. It yields the protein CSASSLAKNIQYF.